In its sample, the clone carrying this TCR beta chain was seen once. What it binds is not known. These data originate in a study of identifying expanded T cells in peripheral blood. The V gene lost 1 base and the J gene lost 1 base, with 16 bases spanning the gap. Germline lookup yields CDR1 SGHNT and CDR2 YENEEA. CDR3 length: 17 amino acids. Healthy donors had no documented immune events, such as infections, while sampled. Study-wide results and caveats: Over two and four weeks, about 17 and 20 clones changed, versus roughly 1.1 between replicates.

Clones were read by immunoSEQ multiplex PCR, and TCRdb kept only the in-frame ones, dropping some. The sample lists tens of thousands of clones, about 85% occurring once. This rearrangement joins TRBV11-3 to TRBJ2-5, with D hard to call. Sequencing was done on a sample of blood. The clonotype comes from a person between 18 and 75 years old in good health. CDR3 DNA sequence: TGTGCCAGCAGCTTAGGTCCGAACTCCGTGAGCCAAGAGACCCAGTACTTC. Protein: CASSLGPNSVSQETQYF.